One and the same sample provided the 29 T cell receptor beta chains below, sequenced in a study of blood T cells in healthy people across ages. Alongside a J-beta primer mix, a sample-barcoded 5' primer served in a second PCR lasting about 7 to 11 cycles. TCRdb called the 5' RACE reads again in MiXCR, with one record for every CDR3 protein. The repertoire includes 1.4 million to 1.5 million distinct CDR3 sequences, 42% of them detected once, and 7.9% sits in the top ten. The sequencing sample was made of blood. These receptors originate from a young woman in good health.

This clonotype was observed once. The chain recombines TRBV7-9 with TRBJ2-5; a possible D gene is TRBD2 (5 bases). The ends were cut back, 8 bases at V and 5 bases at J, with 18 bases in the middle. Germline assignment: CDR1 SEHNR and CDR2 FQNEAQ (reference sequence). The CDR3 length is 14 residues. In DNA form, the CDR3 reads TGTGCCAGCCGAGCCAGCGGAGTCGGGGAGACCCAGTACTTC. Protein product: CASRASGVGETQYF.

In this sample, this clonotype turned up a few times. The chain joins TRBV20-1 to TRBJ2-7; tentatively, D is TRBD1 or TRBD2 (5 bases each). The CDR3 covers 13 residues. CDR1 is DFQATT, CDR2 SNEGSKA, per germline (reference sequence). The V end lost 6 bases, the J end lost 2 bases, and 14 bases lay between the germline ends. In nucleotides, the CDR3 is TGCAGTGCCTGGGACCTCGGGACCTACGAGCAGTACTTC. It is translated as CSAWDLGTYEQYF.

On this clonotype itself: Mismatch with germline at one junction end may stem from a read error. DNA of the CDR3: TGTGCCGGGAGTGCTGGAGGTCAGCAGTTCTTC. The encoded protein is CAGSAGGQQFF. V usage is TRBV30 and J usage is TRBJ2-1; possibly TRBD2 for D (5 bases). This CDR3 is built from 11 residues. Germline CDR1 reads GTSNPN; CDR2 reads SVGIG (reference sequence).

This clonotype has more than one count but fewer than ten. This chain links TRBV4-1 with TRBJ1-4; the D is unclear. Germline loops: CDR1 MGHRA, CDR2 YSYEKL. Trimming cost V 2 bases and J 4 bases, with 5 bases left between them. This CDR3 spans 13 amino acids. The CDR3 DNA sequence: TGCGCCAGCAGCCAAAGGAGTAATGAAAAACTGTTTTTT. It translates to CASSQRSNEKLFF.

In this sample, this clonotype turned up a few times. This chain uses TRBV12-3 or TRBV12-4 with TRBJ2-1; D gene uncertain. Trimming removed 5 bases at V and 10 bases at J, with 12 bases between. This CDR3 region has 12 residues. CDR3 bases: TGTGCCAGCAGTCGAGACGGATGGGAGCAGTTCTTC. It translates to CASSRDGWEQFF.

As for this clonotype: Germline is not matched at one junction end, which may reflect a read error. Here the CDR3 DNA reads TGCAGTGCTAGTGGGACTACGAATTCCCCCCTCCACTTT. Its protein is CSASGTTNSPLHF. V and J are TRBV20-1 and TRBJ1-6; the D gene is possibly TRBD1 (5 bases). Germline CDR1 and CDR2: DFQATT and SNEGSKA (reference sequence). This CDR3 has 13 amino acids.

The sample holds a few counts of this clonotype. The J gene is TRBJ2-3, the V gene TRBV6-5; 7 nucleotides align to TRBD1. Looked up from germline, CDR1 is MNHEY and CDR2 is SVGAGI. The CDR3 runs to 11 residues. V shed 5 bases, J shed 11 bases, and the junction held 4 bases outside the gene matches. The CDR3 protein is CASSTDREQYF. The DNA of the CDR3 is TGTGCCAGCAGTACCGACAGGGAGCAGTATTTT.

This clonotype appeared a few times. V usage is TRBV10-3 and J usage is TRBJ1-1; a possible D gene is TRBD1 (5 bases). Germline lookup yields CDR1 ENHRY and CDR2 SYGVKD. The CDR3 length is 13 residues. Trimming cost V 11 bases and J 1 base, with 14 bases left between them. The DNA for the CDR3 is TGTGCCTCAACCGGGACGGGGAACACTGAAGCTTTCTTT. It is translated as CASTGTGNTEAFF.

V gene TRBV27 combines with J gene TRBJ2-3; D tentatively fits TRBD1 or TRBD2 (6 bases each). V was trimmed by 5 bases and J by 6 bases, leaving 12 bases between them. The CDR3 has 13 residues. Looked up from germline, CDR1 is MNHEY and CDR2 is SMNVEV (reference sequence). CDR3: CASSVGGSDTQYF. CDR3 in DNA: TGTGCCAGCAGTGTAGGGGGGTCTGATACGCAGTATTTT.

The chain joins TRBV7-9 to TRBJ2-5; 8 bases line up with TRBD1. The V segment lost 6 bases and the J segment 2 bases; nucleotides outside the gene matches: 8. The CDR3 has 15 amino acids. Germline lookup yields CDR1 SEHNR and CDR2 FQNEAQ (reference sequence). The CDR3 spells CASRSTGDSQETQYF. CDR3 nucleotides: TGTGCCAGCAGGTCGACAGGGGACTCTCAAGAGACCCAGTACTTC. The full variable domain, rest sourced from reference TRBV7-9 and TRBJ2-5, is DTGVSQNPRHKITKRGQNVTFRCDPISEHNRLYWYRQTLGQGPEFLTYFQNEAQLEKSRLLSDRFSAERPKGSFSTLEIQRTEQGDSAMYLCASRSTGDSQETQYFGPGTRLLVL.

Only a few counts were recorded for this clonotype. The V and J genes are TRBV11-2 and TRBJ1-2; TRBD1 agrees at 7 bases. This CDR3 spans 15 amino acids. With 5 bases clipped from V and 2 bases from J, the junction kept 8 bases outside the gene matches. Germline CDR1 and CDR2: SGHAT and FQNNGV. DNA for the CDR3: TGTGCCAGCAGCACCGGGACAGTCTTCAACTATGGCTACACCTTC. Encoded protein: CASSTGTVFNYGYTF.

The V gene is TRBV7-2, the J gene TRBJ2-7; possible D gene TRBD2, 6 bases. This CDR3 region has 14 residues. V dropped 3 bases and J dropped 2 bases, with 11 bases sitting between them. Germline values: CDR1 SGHTA, CDR2 FQGNSA. CDR3 bases: TGTGCCAGCAGCTTTGTAGGCGGGACCTACGAGCAGTACTTC. Translated: CASSFVGGTYEQYF.

This chain joins TRBV11-3 and TRBJ2-3; 9 bases map to TRBD1. Germline V gene sequence: CDR1 SGHNT, CDR2 YENEEA. J was trimmed by 2 bases and V by 1 base; bases with no gene match: 7. The CDR3 totals 17 residues. Written as DNA, the CDR3 is TGTGCCAGCAGCTTAGCCTCGGGACAGGGCTACACAGATACGCAGTATTTT. Translation gives CASSLASGQGYTDTQYF.

In this sample, this clonotype turned up a few times. This chain uses TRBV12-3 or TRBV12-4 with TRBJ2-5, with D hard to call. Trimming cost V 7 bases and J 1 base, with 13 bases left between them. CDR3 length equals 14 residues. This CDR3 is CASTSGPLQETQYF. In nucleotides, the CDR3 is TGTGCCAGCACATCCGGACCGCTCCAAGAGACCCAGTACTTC.

The chain employs TRBV25-1 and TRBJ2-7; 10 bases fit TRBD1. The ends lost 8 bases at V and 0 bases at J; junction bases unmatched: 4. Germline lookup yields CDR1 MGHDK and CDR2 SYGVNS. The CDR3 is 14 residues long. The CDR3 loop reads CASGRTGGSYEQYF. As DNA, the CDR3 is TGTGCCAGCGGGAGGACAGGGGGCTCCTACGAGCAGTACTTC.

With respect to this clonotype: A much bigger clone sits one base away, suggesting this may be a read error. The CDR3 spells CASSPRLGDYYEQYF. The DNA of the CDR3 is TGTGCCAGCAGTCCCCGCCTTGGTGACTACTACGAGCAGTACTTC. J is TRBJ2-7 and V is TRBV27; TRBD2 is a possible D gene (5 bases). The CDR3 is 15 amino acids. V lost 5 bases to trimming and J lost 3 bases, with 17 bases between them. Germline V gene data show CDR1 as MNHEY and CDR2 as SMNVEV (reference sequence).

The chain carries TRBV4-1 and TRBJ1-3; D gene ambiguous. CDR1 is MGHRA, CDR2 YSYEKL, per germline. Trimming cost V 1 base and J 0 bases, with 7 bases left between them. This CDR3 is 15 amino acids long. CDR3 region: CASSQAPSSGNTIYF. The CDR3 region has the DNA TGCGCCAGCAGCCAAGCCCCCAGCTCTGGAAACACCATATATTTT.

The V call is TRBV11-2, the J call TRBJ2-7; TRBD2 aligns across 7 bases. V shed 1 base, J shed 4 bases, and the junction held 10 bases outside the gene matches. The CDR3 length is 16 residues. Germline CDR1 SGHAT, CDR2 FQNNGV. The CDR3 DNA reads TGTGCCAGCAGCTTAGCGGTTGGCGGGAGCTTGTACGAGCAGTACTTC. Amino acid sequence: CASSLAVGGSLYEQYF.

The chain employs TRBV28 and TRBJ2-2; D unclear. Between the trimmed V and J ends, which lost 6 bases and 0 bases, there was a span of 5 bases. This CDR3 is 13 amino acids long. In germline, CDR1 is MDHEN, CDR2 SYDVKM. CDR3 amino acids: CASRITNTGELFF. The CDR3 coding sequence is TGTGCCAGCAGAATCACGAACACCGGGGAGCTGTTTTTT.

The rearrangement uses TRBV12-3 or TRBV12-4 and TRBJ2-1, with 13 bases aligning to TRBD2. The CDR3 is 18 amino acids. V lost 5 bases to trimming and J lost 6 bases; unmatched junction nucleotides: 13. This CDR3 is CASSPRTSGRSISNEQFF. The CDR3 bases are TGTGCCAGCAGTCCTCGGACTAGCGGGAGATCTATAAGCAATGAGCAGTTCTTC.

In this sample, this clonotype turned up once. V usage is TRBV5-1 and J usage is TRBJ1-1; D remains ambiguous. The length of the CDR3 is 14 residues. Trimming shortened V by 3 bases and J by 1 base, and 10 bases separated the two germline ends. The germline V gene has CDR1 SGHRS and CDR2 YFSETQ. CDR3 DNA: TGCGCCAGCAGCTCAATAGAGGCGAACACTGAAGCTTTCTTT. It encodes CASSSIEANTEAFF.

The V gene is TRBV20-1, the J gene TRBJ1-2, with D possibly matching TRBD1 (6 bases). Trimming shortened V by 5 bases and J by 6 bases, and 16 bases separated the two germline ends. CDR1 and CDR2 from the germline V gene are DFQATT and SNEGSKA (reference sequence). The CDR3 consists of 13 residues. CDR3 residues: CSAEGGLGDGYTF. In nucleotides, the CDR3 is TGCAGTGCTGAGGGGGGACTTGGGGATGGCTACACCTTC.

A word on this clonotype: One end of the junction is discordant with germline, which a read error may explain. The chain links TRBV20-1 to TRBJ2-1; tentative D call: TRBD1 (7 bases). The germline gives CDR1 DFQATT, CDR2 SNEGSKA (reference sequence). The CDR3 covers 16 residues. The CDR3 loop reads CSARIRRDSSYNKQFF. Here the CDR3 DNA reads TGCAGTGCTAGAATTAGGCGGGACAGCTCCTACAATAAGCAGTTCTTC.

The chain carries TRBV20-1 and TRBJ1-2; TRBD1 matches 11 bases. The CDR3 runs 13 residues. Germline V lookup: CDR1 DFQATT, CDR2 SNEGSKA (reference sequence). The CDR3 coding sequence is TGCAGCGGGACAGGGGGAGTTCACTATGGCTACACCTTC. As protein: CSGTGGVHYGYTF.

This clonotype occurred a few times. The V and J genes are TRBV28 and TRBJ2-1; a possible D gene is TRBD2 (5 bases). Trimming pared 7 bases from V and 0 bases from J, leaving 19 bases between. This CDR3 region has 17 residues. Germline CDR1 MDHEN, CDR2 SYDVKM. The CDR3 nucleotides are TGTGCCAGCAAGGGTCGAGGGCCCGTCAGCTCCTACAATGAGCAGTTCTTC. Translating it yields CASKGRGPVSSYNEQFF.

This clonotype was observed a handful of times. This rearrangement joins TRBV25-1 to TRBJ2-3, with TRBD2 identical over 8 bases. Trimming took 8 bases from V and 1 from J; bases not matched to a gene: 5. CDR3 length: 14 residues. The germline CDR1 and CDR2 sequences are MGHDK and SYGVNS. This chain's CDR3 is CASAPAGGTDTQYF. In DNA, the CDR3 is TGTGCCAGCGCTCCAGCGGGGGGCACAGATACGCAGTATTTT.

This chain links TRBV29-1 with TRBJ2-2; 7 bases fit TRBD2. CDR3 length: 13 amino acids. CDR1 SQVTM and CDR2 ANQGSEA come from the germline V gene. J gave up 1 base and V 6 bases, and 2 bases lay outside the gene matches. The CDR3 DNA sequence: TGCAGCGTCCGGGGGGAGAACACCGGGGAGCTGTTTTTT. This gives the protein CSVRGENTGELFF.

There are a few counts of this clonotype. This chain uses TRBV20-1 with TRBJ2-7; TRBD1 might be the D (6 bases). The CDR3 runs 13 residues. The V and J ends lost 6 bases and 3 bases respectively, with 15 bases between them. CDR1 and CDR2 (germline): DFQATT, SNEGSKA (reference sequence). The CDR3 nucleotides read TGCAGTGCCAGACGGCAGGGGATCTACGAGCAGTACTTC. This gives the protein CSARRQGIYEQYF.

The V gene is TRBV9, the J gene TRBJ1-2, with a weak D call TRBD1 (6 bases). The CDR3 contains 15 residues. Germline CDR1 reads SGDLS; CDR2 reads YYNGEE. The V end was cut by 4 bases, the J end by 3 bases, with 16 bases between. CDR3 residues: CASSPRGRADYGYTF. For the CDR3, the DNA is TGTGCCAGCAGCCCCAGGGGCAGGGCGGACTATGGCTACACCTTC.